The rows below give T cell receptor beta chains drawn from one sample of a study of vaccination and CD4 T cells after COVID-19. These receptors' antigens are unknown. TCRdb analysed the PCR reads with MiXCR anew, one entry per CDR3 protein. The table shows more than 4,500 distinct CDR3 sequences, with more than 35% occurring only once. Sequencing was carried out using CD4+ T cells from blood, cultured in vitro. The receptors derive from a human donor in good health. Each CDR3 is given with its conserved first and last residue. The order of the fields is J gene, clone size, V gene, D gene, CDR3 DNA, CDR3 protein. D genes are given only for firm matches. The size of a clone is reported for some rows only, either as once, few or many, or as a class for expanded clones.

>TRBJ2-7|.|TRBV5-1|TRBD1
TGCGCCAGCAGCTTAGGACAGGGGAGCTCCTACGAGCAGTACTTC
CASSLGQGSSYEQYF
>TRBJ2-5|few|TRBV7-2|TRBD2
TGTGCCAGCAGCTTAGGAGCGAGCGGGGGACAAGAGACCCAGTACTTC
CASSLGASGGQETQYF
>TRBJ2-7|.|TRBV7-2|.
TGTGCCAGCAGCTTAGCTCCCCCAGGGGCCGCCTACGAGCAGCACTTC
CASSLAPPGAAYEQHF
>TRBJ1-1|.|TRBV2|TRBD1
TGTGCCAGCAGTTCGGACAGGAAGAACACTGAAGCTTTCTTT
CASSSDRKNTEAFF
>TRBJ1-2|.|TRBV19|TRBD1
TGTGCCAGTAGTGAGACAGGGGCGCGGGACTATGGCTACACCTTC
CASSETGARDYGYTF
>TRBJ1-2|.|TRBV6-1|.
TGTGCCAGCAGTGGGGTCCCGATCTATGGCTACACCTTC
CASSGVPIYGYTF
>TRBJ1-3|few|TRBV7-9|.
TGTGCCAGCAGCTTAGCAGACAGTTCTGGAAACACCATATATTTT
CASSLADSSGNTIYF
>TRBJ2-1|.|TRBV5-1|.
TGCGCCAGCAGCATACACAATGAGCAGTTCTTC
CASSIHNEQFF
>TRBJ2-2|.|TRBV19|.
TGTGCCAGTAGTATGGTTAGAGGGACCGGGGAGCTGTTTTTT
CASSMVRGTGELFF
>TRBJ2-1|.|TRBV6-5|.
TGTGCCAGCAGTTACGGGAGGCGCTCCTACAATGAGCAGTTCTTC
CASSYGRRSYNEQFF
>TRBJ1-2|few|TRBV19|.
TGTGCCAGTAGTACGCTAGCGGGGGCGCGTAAGGGCTACACCTTC
CASSTLAGARKGYTF
>TRBJ1-2|.|TRBV20-1|TRBD1
TGCAGTGCTAATAACAGGGGAAAATTTGGCTACACCTTC
CSANNRGKFGYTF
>TRBJ2-1|.|TRBV7-8|TRBD2
TGTGCCAGCAGCCCGGGACTAGCGGGGTCCAATGAGCAGTTCTTC
CASSPGLAGSNEQFF
>TRBJ1-4|.|TRBV9|.
TGTGCCAGCAGCGTACAAGCAACTAATGAAAAACTGTTTTTT
CASSVQATNEKLFF
>TRBJ1-6|once|TRBV28|TRBD1
TGTGCCAGCAGTTTATCACAGGGGTTCTATAATTCACCCCTCCACTTT
CASSLSQGFYNSPLHF
>TRBJ1-3|.|TRBV24-1|.
TGTGCCACCAGTGATGGGGGCCTGTTAGGAAACACCATATATTTT
CATSDGGLLGNTIYF
>TRBJ1-1|once|TRBV12-3/TRBV12-4|.
TGTGCCAGCAGCCCATCGCGGTCGAACACTGAAGCTTTCTTT
CASSPSRSNTEAFF
>TRBJ2-1|.|TRBV5-4|.
TGTGCCAGCAGCTTGGAGTCCAGCATCCCCTCCACGGAGCAGTTCTTC
CASSLESSIPSTEQFF
>TRBJ2-2|few|TRBV7-6|TRBD2
TGTGCCAGCAGCCGGGACGGGGGGACCGGGGAGCTGTTTTTT
CASSRDGGTGELFF
>TRBJ1-5|.|TRBV2|.
TGTGCCAGTAGAGACAGTCTCTATAGCAATCAGCCCCAGCATTTT
CASRDSLYSNQPQHF
>TRBJ1-1|.|TRBV27|.
TGTGCCAGCAGGGGGGGGGCGGCTTTCTTT
CASRGGAAFF
>TRBJ2-7|.|TRBV7-8|.
TGTGCCAGCAGCTTAGACTCCGGGACGGCGAGCTCCTACGAGCAGTACTTC
CASSLDSGTASSYEQYF
>TRBJ1-2|few|TRBV4-3|.
TGCGCCAGCAGCCAAGAGGGGGCGCGAGATGGCTACACCTTC
CASSQEGARDGYTF
>TRBJ2-5|.|TRBV4-3|.
TGCGCCAGCAGCCAAGAGGGCAGGGGCCAAGAGACCCAGTACTTC
CASSQEGRGQETQYF
>TRBJ2-2|few|TRBV7-6|TRBD2
TGTGCCAGCAGCTTATCAGGACTAGCGGGGGCCGGGGAGCTGTTTTTT
CASSLSGLAGAGELFF
>TRBJ1-1|.|TRBV6-2/TRBV6-3|.
TGTGCCAGCAGTTACGGCACTTACACTGAAGCTTTCTTT
CASSYGTYTEAFF
>TRBJ2-3|.|TRBV24-1|.
TGTGCCACCAGTGACCTAACAGGTGGGGCGGGGATCACAGATACGCAGTATTTT
CATSDLTGGAGITDTQYF
>TRBJ1-6|few|TRBV27|.
TGTGCCAGCAGTTTTAGGAGCTCCTATAATTCACCCCTCCACTTT
CASSFRSSYNSPLHF
>TRBJ1-4|.|TRBV20-1|.
TGCAGTCTCACCCTTAATGAAAAACTGTTTTTT
CSLTLNEKLFF
>TRBJ2-1|once|TRBV20-1|TRBD2
TGCAGTGCTAGAAAGGGGACTAGCGGAGGGCATGGTGAGCAGTTCTTC
CSARKGTSGGHGEQFF
>TRBJ2-4|few|TRBV4-1|TRBD1
TGCGCCAGCAGCCAAGATCCAGGGGGACAAGCCAAAAACATTCAGTACTTC
CASSQDPGGQAKNIQYF
>TRBJ2-7|.|TRBV20-1|TRBD2
TGCAGTGCTAGATCCCCGGGAGCGGGATCATCCGAGCAGTACTTC
CSARSPGAGSSEQYF
>TRBJ1-4|.|TRBV7-6|.
TGTGCCAGCAGCAAAACAGGGCGAGGGCAGAGGAGGGATGAAAAACTGTTTTTT
CASSKTGRGQRRDEKLFF
>TRBJ2-2|.|TRBV6-1|.
TGTGCCAGCAGAAGGGGCAGCGGGGAGCTGTTTTTT
CASRRGSGELFF
>TRBJ1-6|few|TRBV11-2|TRBD1
TGTGCCAGCAGCCTTAGGGGCGGGACAGGGGATTCACCCCTCCACTTT
CASSLRGGTGDSPLHF
>TRBJ2-1|.|TRBV18|.
TGTGCCAGCTCTTATAGCGGAGGGAGCTCCTACAATGAGCAGTTCTTC
CASSYSGGSSYNEQFF
>TRBJ1-2|.|TRBV27|.
TGTGCCAGCAGTCGCGCCACAGGGCTAGATGGCTACACCTTC
CASSRATGLDGYTF
>TRBJ2-7|.|TRBV27|TRBD1
TGTGCCAGCAGACTGACAGGGTGGGCCTACGAGCAGTATTTC
CASRLTGWAYEQYF
>TRBJ2-5|.|TRBV7-2|.
TGTGCCAGCAGCTTTTCCGCCGTACAAGAGACCCAGTACTTC
CASSFSAVQETQYF
>TRBJ2-7|.|TRBV7-8|.
TGTGCCAGCAGCTTAGAACGGCGGATTGAGCAGTACTTC
CASSLERRIEQYF
>TRBJ2-7|.|TRBV19|.
TGTGCCAGCGGGAGCCCTCCCGCCGAGCAGTACTTC
CASGSPPAEQYF
>TRBJ2-7|few|TRBV7-9|TRBD2
TGTGCCAGCAGCTTAACCCTAGCGGGAGTCGGCGAGCAGTACTTC
CASSLTLAGVGEQYF
>TRBJ2-1|.|TRBV6-1|TRBD2
TGTGCCAGCAGTACCCCCGGACTAGCGGGAGGGGACAATGAGCAGTTCTTC
CASSTPGLAGGDNEQFF
>TRBJ2-5|.|TRBV6-2/TRBV6-3|.
TGTGCCAGCAGTTATGGGGAGACCCAGTACTTC
CASSYGETQYF
>TRBJ2-7|.|TRBV20-1|.
TGCAGTGCTAGAGATCAACCCCTGGTCGAGCAGTACTTC
CSARDQPLVEQYF
>TRBJ1-5|hyperexpanded|TRBV2|.
TGTGCCAGCAGTGGACGGATTAGCAATCAGCCCCAGCATTTT
CASSGRISNQPQHF
>TRBJ1-2|.|TRBV5-1|TRBD1
TGCGCCAGCAGCATTGGACAGGGGACGCAAAGTCTCTATGGCTACACCTTC
CASSIGQGTQSLYGYTF
>TRBJ2-7|.|TRBV28|.
TGTGCCAGCAGTCCTCCTTGGGGGGGGGGCTTTCGCGAGCAGTACTTC
CASSPPWGGGFREQYF
>TRBJ2-1|once|TRBV11-2|TRBD2
TGTGCCAGCAGCTTAGGGATGACTAGCGGGGGGGCGAGAGAGCAGTTCTTC
CASSLGMTSGGAREQFF
>TRBJ2-5|few|TRBV2|TRBD1
TGTGCCAGCAGTAGGGGACAGGGGTTGGGCGAGACCCAGTACTTC
CASSRGQGLGETQYF
>TRBJ1-1|few|TRBV7-2|.
TGTGCCAGCAGCCAATATTCGGGCACTGAAGCTTTCTTT
CASSQYSGTEAFF
>TRBJ1-2|.|TRBV6-1|.
TGTGCCACCCGACAGCCTCTCACCTATGGCTACACCTTC
CATRQPLTYGYTF
>TRBJ2-1|few|TRBV20-1|.
TGCAGTGCTAGACGCCAGGATACTGTAACCCCCTCCTACAATGAGCAGTTCTTC
CSARRQDTVTPSYNEQFF
>TRBJ2-1|once|TRBV5-1|.
TGCGCCAGCAGCCATGATTACAATGAGCAGTTCTTC
CASSHDYNEQFF
>TRBJ2-1|.|TRBV11-2|TRBD2
TGTGCCAGCAGCTTAGGGCGGGGGAATACTTATGAGCAGTTCTTC
CASSLGRGNTYEQFF